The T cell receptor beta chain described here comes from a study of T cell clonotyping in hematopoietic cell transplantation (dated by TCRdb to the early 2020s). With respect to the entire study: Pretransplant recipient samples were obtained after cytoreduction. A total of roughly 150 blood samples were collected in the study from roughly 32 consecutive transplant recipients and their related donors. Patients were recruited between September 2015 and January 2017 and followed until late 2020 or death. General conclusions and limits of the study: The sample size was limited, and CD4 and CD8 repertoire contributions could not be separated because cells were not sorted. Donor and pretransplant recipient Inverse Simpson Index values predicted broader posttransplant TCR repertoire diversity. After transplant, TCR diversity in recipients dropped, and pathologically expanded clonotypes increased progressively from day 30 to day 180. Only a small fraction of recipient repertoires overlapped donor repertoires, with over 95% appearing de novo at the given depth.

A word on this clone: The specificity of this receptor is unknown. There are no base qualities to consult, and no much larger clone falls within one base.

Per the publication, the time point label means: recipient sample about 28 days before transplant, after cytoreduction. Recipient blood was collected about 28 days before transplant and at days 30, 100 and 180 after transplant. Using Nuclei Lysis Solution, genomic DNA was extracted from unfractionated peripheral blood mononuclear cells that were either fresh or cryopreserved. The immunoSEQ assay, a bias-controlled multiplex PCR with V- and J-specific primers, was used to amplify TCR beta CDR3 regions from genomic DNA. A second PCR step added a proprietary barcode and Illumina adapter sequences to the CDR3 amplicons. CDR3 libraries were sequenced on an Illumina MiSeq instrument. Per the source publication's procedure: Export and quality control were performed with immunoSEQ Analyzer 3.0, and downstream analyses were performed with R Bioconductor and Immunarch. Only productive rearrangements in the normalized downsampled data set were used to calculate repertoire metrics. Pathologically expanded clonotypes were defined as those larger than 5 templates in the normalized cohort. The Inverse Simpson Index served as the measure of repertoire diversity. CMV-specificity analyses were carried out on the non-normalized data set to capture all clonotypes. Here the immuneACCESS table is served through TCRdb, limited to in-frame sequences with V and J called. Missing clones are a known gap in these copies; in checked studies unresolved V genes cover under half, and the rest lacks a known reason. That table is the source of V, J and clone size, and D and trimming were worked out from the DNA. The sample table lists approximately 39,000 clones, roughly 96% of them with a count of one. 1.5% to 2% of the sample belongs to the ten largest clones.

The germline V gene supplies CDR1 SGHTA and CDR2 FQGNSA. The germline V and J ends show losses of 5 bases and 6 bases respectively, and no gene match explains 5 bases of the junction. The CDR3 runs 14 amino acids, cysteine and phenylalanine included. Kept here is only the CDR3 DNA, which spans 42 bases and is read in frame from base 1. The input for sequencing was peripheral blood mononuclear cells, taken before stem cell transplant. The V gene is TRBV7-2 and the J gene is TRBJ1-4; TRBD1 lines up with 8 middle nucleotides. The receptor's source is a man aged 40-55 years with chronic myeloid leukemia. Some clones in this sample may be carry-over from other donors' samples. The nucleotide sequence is TGTGCCAGCAGCCGAGGACAGGGCTATGAAAAACTGTTTTTT. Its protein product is CASSRGQGYEKLFF.